The next 27 T cell receptor beta chains were all read from a single sample in a study of human T cells and chemical hapten exposure. TCRdb independently ran MiXCR on the RACE reads; one entry per CDR3 protein. The sample lists fewer than 140,000 distinct CDR3 sequences; 10% to 15% were seen once. The time point here: pre-sensitization, week 0. The treatment is: therapeutic diphenylcyclopropenone sensitization with weekly scalp DPC. The sample consisted of whole blood, taken in connection with sensitization to the hapten diphenylcyclopropenone (DPC). The receptor source for this set is a woman aged 50 to 60 with alopecia areata. Some clones in this sample may be carry-over from other donors' samples.

The chain joins TRBV7-2 to TRBJ2-2; D call uncertain. This CDR3 has 14 amino acids. V was shortened by 4 bases and J by 5 bases, with 11 bases between the two germline ends. Germline V CDR1 and CDR2: SGHTA, FQGNSA. The CDR3 spells CASSSRDRTGELFF. DNA for the CDR3: TGTGCCAGCAGCTCACGAGATAGGACCGGGGAGCTGTTTTTT.

CDR3 coding DNA: TGTGCCAGCAGCCAAGCGGCGGCCGGCGAGCAGTACTTC. Translated: CASSQAAAGEQYF. The chain is built from TRBV7-8 and TRBJ2-7; tentatively, D is TRBD2 (5 bases). Germline CDR1 reads SGHVS; CDR2 reads FQNEAQ. Trimming removed 5 bases from V and 6 bases from J, with 14 bases in between. This CDR3 spans 13 amino acids. Looking up the rest from reference TRBV7-8 and TRBJ2-7 gives the full variable domain: GAGVSQSPRYKVAKRGQDVALRCDPISGHVSLFWYQQALGQGPEFLTYFQNEAQLDKSGLPSDRFFAERPEGSVSTLKIQRTQQEDSAVYLCASSQAAAGEQYFGPGTRLTVT.

The chain combines TRBV6-6 with TRBJ2-5; either TRBD1 or TRBD2 may supply D (5 bases each). V dropped 2 bases and J dropped 1 base, with 8 bases sitting between them. Germline V CDR1 and CDR2: MNHNY, SVGAGI (reference sequence). The CDR3 runs to 14 residues. CDR3 region: CASSYGTTQETQYF. The CDR3 region has the DNA TGTGCCAGCAGTTACGGGACCACCCAAGAGACCCAGTACTTC.

This clonotype appeared many times. V gene TRBV7-2 combines with J gene TRBJ2-5; unclear D gene. The CDR3 consists of 12 residues. Germline loops: CDR1 SGHTA, CDR2 FQGNSA. Between the trimmed V and J ends, which lost 0 bases and 5 bases, there was a span of 4 bases. The CDR3 nucleotides are TGTGCCAGCAGCTTAGCTGGGGAGACCCAGTACTTC. This codes for CASSLAGETQYF.

This clonotype was observed a handful of times. This chain joins TRBV7-2 and TRBJ1-1; 7 bases are shared with TRBD1. Looked up from germline, CDR1 is SGHTA and CDR2 is FQGNSA. The ends lost 8 bases at V and 3 bases at J; junction bases unmatched: 6. CDR3 length: 13 residues. The CDR3 DNA follows: TGTGCCAGCTCAATCAGGGGGTACACTGAAGCTTTCTTT. It yields the protein CASSIRGYTEAFF.

The sample holds many counts of this clonotype. The chain combines TRBV7-6 with TRBJ2-6, with no clear D. The V end lost 5 bases, the J end lost 0 bases, and 23 bases lay between the germline ends. Germline V gene lookup returns CDR1 SGHVS and CDR2 FNYEAQ. This CDR3 region has 20 residues. Here the CDR3 reads CASSPQRLIGTSSGANVLTF. CDR3 sequence (DNA): TGTGCCAGCAGCCCCCAACGACTTATAGGAACCTCCTCTGGGGCCAACGTCCTGACTTTC.

This clonotype was counted many times. The V and J genes are TRBV11-1 and TRBJ1-1, with D uncertain. Germline CDR1 SGHAT, CDR2 FQDESV (reference sequence). Trimming stripped 2 bases from V and 1 base from J, with 5 bases between. CDR3 length: 13 residues. DNA of the CDR3: TGTGCCAGCAGCTTACGTCGGAACACTGAAGCTTTCTTT. This sequence encodes CASSLRRNTEAFF.

The CDR3 sequence is CASSEAGIRKDTQYF. The CDR3 coding sequence is TGTGCCAGCAGCGAAGCGGGGATCCGGAAAGATACGCAGTATTTT. J is TRBJ2-3 and V is TRBV11-2, with 7 bases matching TRBD2. V dropped 5 bases and J dropped 5; count of bases not matched to a gene: 10. Germline V lookup: CDR1 SGHAT, CDR2 FQNNGV. CDR3 length equals 15 residues.

This clonotype occurred a few times. The CDR3 DNA follows: TGTGCCAGCGGAGGACTGTACGCAACTAATGAAAAACTGTTTTTT. It specifies CASGGLYATNEKLFF. This rearrangement joins TRBV28 to TRBJ1-4; D is undetermined. Trimming cost V 8 bases and J 0 bases, with 13 bases left between them. The CDR3 length is 15 residues. The V gene's germline CDR1 is MDHEN and CDR2 SYDVKM.

This clonotype was seen a handful of times. The rearrangement joins TRBV6-2 or TRBV6-3 to TRBJ1-5, with D possibly being TRBD1 (5 bases). CDR3 length: 17 amino acids. Germline loops: CDR1 MNHEY, CDR2 SVGEGT. V lost 5 bases to trimming and J lost 3 bases, with 20 bases between them. The CDR3 region has the DNA TGTGCCAGCAGTCGAGCGAGGGATAGAGGGGACAATCAGCCCCAGCATTTT. Its protein product is CASSRARDRGDNQPQHF.

The sample holds many counts of this clonotype. CDR3 sequence reads: CASGTGVVEFF. The CDR3 nucleotides are TGTGCCAGCGGCACAGGGGTTGTAGAGTTCTTC. This sequence joins TRBV11-2 and TRBJ2-1, with TRBD1 matching over 7 bases. V gave up 8 bases and J gave up 14 bases; unmatched junction bases: 9. There are 11 residues in the CDR3. The germline V gene encodes CDR1 SGHAT and CDR2 FQNNGV.

The V and J genes are TRBV20-1 and TRBJ2-2; TRBD2 matches at 9 bases. Germline V gene lookup returns CDR1 DFQATT and CDR2 SNEGSKA (reference sequence). V lost 1 base to trimming and J lost 5 bases; unmatched junction nucleotides: 5. This CDR3 contains 15 residues. CDR3 nucleotides: TGCAGTGCTAGAGGGGGACTAGCAGGGACCGGGGAGCTGTTTTTT. Protein product: CSARGGLAGTGELFF.

In this sample, this clonotype turned up a few times. The chain combines TRBV28 with TRBJ1-1; D is uncertain. The V end was cut by 8 bases, the J end by 11 bases, with 18 bases between. CDR3 size: 12 residues. The germline gives CDR1 MDHEN, CDR2 SYDVKM. Written as DNA, the CDR3 is TGTGCCAGCTCCGACACTACGGGCTCGGCTTTCTTT. This gives the protein CASSDTTGSAFF.

Many counts were recorded for this clonotype. The chain links TRBV12-3 or TRBV12-4 to TRBJ1-5; D perhaps matches TRBD1 (6 bases). There are 14 residues in the CDR3. V gave up 6 bases and J gave up 7 bases, with 16 bases separating them. The CDR3 here is CASSQQGTGQPQHF. The CDR3 DNA follows: TGTGCCAGCAGCCAACAGGGCACGGGGCAGCCCCAGCATTTT.

The chain uses TRBV21-1 and TRBJ2-5; TRBD1, the table's D call, was not compared with the DNA. TRBV21-1 is a recognized pseudogene. The CDR3 contains 14 residues. The CDR3 nucleotides read TGTGCCGGACGGACAGCGACAAGCCAAGAGACCCAGTACTTC. It specifies CAGRTATSQETQYF.

This clonotype was seen ten or more times. CDR3 nucleotide sequence: TGTGCCAGCAGTCAGACCGGGCAGGCTTTCTTT. Its translation: CASSQTGQAFF. V is TRBV6-2 or TRBV6-3 and J is TRBJ1-1; D not resolved. The germline V gene encodes CDR1 MNHEY and CDR2 SVGEGT. CDR3 length: 11 amino acids. The V end lost 5 bases, the J end lost 11 bases, and 12 bases lay between the germline ends.

This clonotype was observed a handful of times. This chain connects TRBV19 to TRBJ2-3; 11 positions agree with TRBD2. Germline loops: CDR1 LNHDA, CDR2 SQIVND (reference sequence). This CDR3 spans 17 amino acids. The junction had 7 bases not matched to a gene; V was cut back by 5 bases and J by 0 bases. CDR3 loop: CASSVLAGGMSTDTQYF. CDR3 bases: TGTGCCAGTAGTGTCCTAGCGGGGGGAATGAGCACAGATACGCAGTATTTT.

In its sample, this clonotype was seen once. The chain combines TRBV6-5 with TRBJ2-2, with D tentatively TRBD1 or TRBD2 (6 bases each). Between the trimmed V and J ends, which lost 6 bases and 6 bases, there was a span of 14 bases. CDR3 length: 14 amino acids. Germline V lookup: CDR1 MNHEY, CDR2 SVGAGI. As DNA, the CDR3 is TGTGCCAGCAGAGGCGAGGGGGGCTCCGGGGAGCTGTTTTTT. Protein sequence: CASRGEGGSGELFF.

The chain combines TRBV6-6 with TRBJ1-4; 7 bases line up with TRBD1. The CDR3 extends over 15 amino acids. V shed 8 bases, J shed 8 bases, and the junction held 14 bases outside the gene matches. Germline loops: CDR1 MNHNY, CDR2 SVGAGI (reference sequence). The CDR3 nucleotides read TGTGCCAGCTCCCAAAGGGGGGACAGAGGGGAAAAACTGTTTTTT. This translates into CASSQRGDRGEKLFF.

This clonotype was counted between two and nine times. CDR3 sequence: CSVVAGIETQYF. In DNA, the CDR3 is TGCAGCGTTGTGGCCGGGATCGAGACCCAGTACTTC. The chain couples TRBV29-1 to TRBJ2-5; maybe TRBD2 (5 bases). V lost 4 bases and J 5 bases, leaving 11 bases between the germline ends. Germline-derived CDR1 and CDR2 are SQVTM and ANQGSEA. CDR3 length equals 12 residues.

This clonotype was found many times. The chain employs TRBV29-1 and TRBJ1-3; D remains unclear. Per germline, CDR1 SQVTM and CDR2 ANQGSEA. Trimming cost V 3 bases and J 7 bases, with 13 bases left between them. CDR3 length equals 13 residues. In DNA form, the CDR3 reads TGCAGCGTTGAGCCCCAGACGGAGAACACCATATATTTT. Protein product: CSVEPQTENTIYF.

This clonotype was recorded a few times. The chain couples TRBV28 to TRBJ2-1, with no clear D. The germline V and J ends were trimmed by 3 bases and 0 bases, with 12 bases remaining between them. The length of the CDR3 is 16 residues. Germline V gene lookup returns CDR1 MDHEN and CDR2 SYDVKM. The CDR3 loop reads CASSLDLLSSYNEQFF. The CDR3 DNA reads as TGTGCCAGCAGTTTGGACCTACTTAGCTCCTACAATGAGCAGTTCTTC. The full variable domain, with the rest looked up from reference TRBV28 and TRBJ2-1, is DVKVTQSSRYLVKRTGEKVFLECVQDMDHENMFWYRQDPGLGLRLIYFSYDVKMKEKGDIPEGYSVSREKKERFSLILESASTNQTSMYLCASSLDLLSSYNEQFFGPGTRLTVL.

The V call is TRBV7-2, the J call TRBJ2-1, with TRBD2 identical over 13 bases. V lost 4 bases to trimming and J lost 1 base; unmatched junction nucleotides: 10. The CDR3 has 19 amino acids. Germline values: CDR1 SGHTA, CDR2 FQGNSA. The CDR3 reads CASSSPTSGRARSYNEQFF. The CDR3 coding sequence is TGTGCCAGCAGCTCCCCCACTAGCGGGAGGGCCCGGTCCTACAATGAGCAGTTCTTC.

This clonotype was detected ten times or more. This chain links TRBV7-9 with TRBJ1-4; D not resolved. V was cut by 5 bases and J by 2 bases, with 12 bases left in between. This CDR3 spans 15 amino acids. The V gene's germline CDR1 is SEHNR and CDR2 FQNEAQ (reference sequence). The CDR3, as DNA: TGTGCCAGCAGCCACGACACGCACACTAATGAAAAACTGTTTTTT. This codes for CASSHDTHTNEKLFF.

This clonotype was seen a handful of times. The J gene is TRBJ2-5, the V gene TRBV7-2, with D hard to call. Deletions cut 5 bases from V and 0 bases from J, with 10 bases between. The CDR3 loop spans 14 amino acids. The germline V gene encodes CDR1 SGHTA and CDR2 FQGNSA. CDR3 protein: CASSPTSDQETQYF. The CDR3 nucleotides are TGTGCCAGCAGCCCCACAAGCGACCAAGAGACCCAGTACTTC.

The chain has TRBV28 and TRBJ2-7; tentative D call: TRBD1 (6 bases). Per the germline V gene, CDR1 is MDHEN and CDR2 is SYDVKM. V was clipped by 10 bases and J by 4 bases, with 11 bases between them. The CDR3 has 11 residues. The CDR3 reads CATEGGYEQYF. The CDR3 coding sequence is TGTGCCACCGAAGGGGGATACGAGCAGTACTTC.

This clonotype has more than one count but fewer than ten. The chain uses TRBV3-1 and TRBJ1-4; TRBD1 matches 8 bases. Looked up from germline, CDR1 is LGHDT and CDR2 is YNNKEL (reference sequence). V lost 1 base, J lost 5 bases, and 6 bases stayed unmatched. The CDR3 extends over 16 amino acids. CDR3 in amino acids: CASSQAWGQANEKLFF. In DNA, the CDR3 is TGTGCCAGCAGCCAAGCCTGGGGACAGGCGAATGAAAAACTGTTTTTT.